Each of the 17 T cell receptor beta chains below was sequenced from the same sample in a study of CD8 T cells in ankylosing spondylitis. TCRdb processed the 5' RACE reads anew with MiXCR; each CDR3 protein has one entry. The table records roughly 250,000 distinct CDR3 sequences, roughly 10% of them present only once. Sequencing was done on a sample of blood, either unsorted or a sorted T cell fraction (not recorded which). The receptors stem from a male donor with ankylosing spondylitis or in good health (not recorded which).

The chain couples TRBV7-7 to TRBJ1-4, with D maybe TRBD1 (6 bases). The CDR3 is made up of 15 amino acids. Trimming shortened V by 2 bases and J by 8 bases, and 15 bases separated the two germline ends. The V gene's germline CDR1 is SSHAT and CDR2 FNYEAQ (reference sequence). CDR3: CASSLRGEGAEKLFF. In DNA, the CDR3 is TGTGCCAGCAGCTTAAGGGGGGAGGGAGCAGAAAAACTGTTTTTT.

This clonotype has at least ten counts. The chain carries TRBV13 and TRBJ2-1; D is ambiguous. V lost 2 bases and J 0 bases, leaving 11 bases between the germline ends. CDR1 is PRHDT, CDR2 FYEKMQ, per germline (reference sequence). The length of the CDR3 is 16 residues. CDR3 sequence reads: CASSLRPVGSYNEQFF. As DNA, the CDR3 is TGTGCCAGCAGCTTACGCCCAGTGGGCTCCTACAATGAGCAGTTCTTC.

In this sample, this clonotype turned up a few times. The chain recombines TRBV5-1 with TRBJ2-2, with no clear D. V was pared by 0 bases and J by 1 base, with 10 bases between. The germline CDR1 and CDR2 sequences are SGHRS and YFSETQ. The CDR3 has 16 residues. CDR3 protein: CASSLGAGKNTGELFF. The CDR3, as DNA: TGCGCCAGCAGCTTGGGGGCAGGAAAGAACACCGGGGAGCTGTTTTTT.

This clonotype was seen at least ten times. The gene calls are TRBV4-2 and TRBJ1-2, with D unclear. V gave up 1 base and J gave up 4 bases, with 13 bases separating them. Germline V lookup: CDR1 LGHNA, CDR2 YNFKEQ. The CDR3 contains 15 residues. CDR3: CASSQGPPDPYGYTF. In DNA, the CDR3 is TGTGCCAGCAGCCAAGGACCTCCGGACCCCTATGGCTACACCTTC.

This clonotype appeared many times. This rearrangement joins TRBV7-2 to TRBJ1-2, with D unclear. The CDR3 extends over 14 amino acids. Germline CDR1 SGHTA, CDR2 FQGNSA. Trimming took 5 bases from V and 0 from J, leaving 10 bases between them. The CDR3 region has the DNA TGTGCCAGCAGCCCCGGACCGTCTAACTATGGCTACACCTTC. Translation gives CASSPGPSNYGYTF.

This clonotype was seen ten or more times. This chain links TRBV30 with TRBJ1-2; TRBD1 matches 9 bases. Germline CDR1 is GTSNPN and CDR2 is SVGIG (reference sequence). The J segment lost 3 bases and the V segment lost 1 base, leaving 3 bases of the junction unmatched. The CDR3 extends over 14 amino acids. The CDR3 bases are TGTGCCTGGAGTGGGGACAGGGTAGACTATGGCTACACCTTC. It translates to CAWSGDRVDYGYTF.

This clonotype was seen a few times. J is TRBJ2-1 and V is TRBV18, with TRBD1 as a possible D gene (6 bases). V gave up 3 bases and J gave up 3 bases, with 9 bases separating them. Per germline, CDR1 KGHSH and CDR2 LQKENI. The CDR3 contains 14 residues. The CDR3 nucleotides read TGTGCCAGCTCACCTCGGGACAACTACAATGAGCAGTTCTTC. Translated, it gives CASSPRDNYNEQFF.

This clonotype was recorded many times. The CDR3 region has the DNA TGTGCCAGCAGCCAGGAACTCCGGGACGGACTCCACTTT. Translated, it gives CASSQELRDGLHF. The chain uses TRBV4-2 and TRBJ1-6, with D possibly matching TRBD1 (5 bases). The germline V gene has CDR1 LGHNA and CDR2 YNFKEQ. The CDR3 consists of 13 residues. Trimming left V 3 bases short and J 16 bases short, with 16 bases between.

This clonotype has only a few counts. The V call is TRBV30, the J call TRBJ1-1, with TRBD1 matching over 7 bases. The CDR3 totals 15 residues. The germline V gene encodes CDR1 GTSNPN and CDR2 SVGIG (reference sequence). Trimming at V came to 1 base and at J to 8 bases, leaving 13 bases not matched to a gene. The CDR3 reads CAWSASGPRGGEAFF. CDR3 DNA sequence: TGTGCCTGGAGTGCCTCCGGGCCCAGGGGGGGGGAAGCTTTCTTT.

V gene TRBV6-5 combines with J gene TRBJ1-4, with D possibly matching TRBD1 (5 bases). Deletions cut 4 bases from V and 8 bases from J, with 17 bases between. The length of the CDR3 is 15 residues. CDR1 is MNHEY and CDR2 is SVGAGI in the germline V gene. The CDR3, as DNA: TGTGCCAGCAGTTCCGGGACGACGCTTGTGGAAAAACTGTTTTTT. It encodes CASSSGTTLVEKLFF.

In DNA, the CDR3 is TGTGCCAGCAGTTCCTCGGGACTCCCACGGGGGTTGGAGCAGTACTTC. Protein sequence: CASSSSGLPRGLEQYF. This chain uses TRBV12-3 or TRBV12-4 with TRBJ2-7; possible D gene TRBD2, 6 bases. Trimming left V 4 bases short and J 7 bases short, with 23 bases between. This CDR3 contains 16 residues.

This clonotype appeared a few times. The genes are TRBV28 and TRBJ1-4; 8 bases fit TRBD1. Trimming cost V 5 bases and J 7 bases; bases outside gene matches: 9. Looked up from germline, CDR1 is MDHEN and CDR2 is SYDVKM. CDR3 length: 15 amino acids. The CDR3 sequence is CASSRIDRGIEKLFF. The CDR3 nucleotides read TGTGCCAGCAGTCGAATAGACAGGGGTATTGAAAAACTGTTTTTT.

This clonotype was seen repeatedly, ten times or more. This chain links TRBV15 with TRBJ1-5, with a tentative D call TRBD1 (5 bases). The V end was cut by 9 bases, the J end by 1 base, with 10 bases between. The CDR3 spans 13 residues. The germline CDR1 and CDR2 sequences are LNHNV and YYDKDF (reference sequence). CDR3 nucleotides: TGTGCCACAGCCGGGACGAGCAATCAGCCCCAGCATTTT. Translated: CATAGTSNQPQHF.

This clonotype was seen at least ten times. The rearrangement uses TRBV7-8 and TRBJ2-5, with TRBD2 matching 8 bases. The CDR3 length is 16 residues. Germline values: CDR1 SGHVS, CDR2 FQNEAQ. V was pared by 7 bases and J by 3 bases, with 13 bases of the junction left unmatched. CDR3 coding DNA: TGTGCCAGCAAACCCGGGAGGGTTGGTAACAAAGAGACCCAGTACTTC. Its translation: CASKPGRVGNKETQYF.

Many counts were recorded for this clonotype. The chain links TRBV29-1 to TRBJ1-3, with D maybe TRBD1 (6 bases). V gave up 4 bases and J gave up 0 bases, with 13 bases separating them. This CDR3 spans 15 amino acids. The V gene's germline CDR1 is SQVTM and CDR2 ANQGSEA. The CDR3 nucleotides are TGCAGCGTTGCCGAATCGACAGGCTCTGGAAACACCATATATTTT. It translates to CSVAESTGSGNTIYF. The full variable domain, completed using reference TRBV29-1 and TRBJ1-3, is SAVISQKPSRDICQRGTSLTIQCQVDSQVTMMFWYRQQPGQSLTLIATANQGSEATYESGFVIDKFPISRPNLTFSTLTVSNMSPEDSSIYLCSVAESTGSGNTIYFGEGSWLTVV.

This clonotype was seen a few times. The chain joins TRBV2 to TRBJ2-3; D possibly corresponds to TRBD2 (6 bases). CDR3 length equals 15 residues. V lost 3 bases, J lost 6 bases, and 16 bases lay in between. The germline V gene encodes CDR1 SNHLY and CDR2 FYNNEI. CDR3 region: CASSDHGTGRDTQYF. In DNA, the CDR3 is TGTGCCAGCAGTGACCACGGGACTGGTAGGGATACGCAGTATTTT.

This clonotype was counted a few times. The rearrangement uses TRBV4-1 and TRBJ2-1; D gene uncertain. The CDR3 is 13 amino acids. V was pared by 4 bases and J by 15 bases, with 19 bases between. Germline loops: CDR1 MGHRA, CDR2 YSYEKL. CDR3 bases: TGCGCCAGCAGCCCAGTAAGTGCGAAGGGAAGGTTCTTC. Translating it yields CASSPVSAKGRFF.